This TCR beta chain originates from a study of blood T cell repertoires in COVID-19. Per the germline V gene, CDR1 is SQVTM and CDR2 is ANQGSEA. This CDR3 comprises 14 residues. Trimming took 4 bases from V and 6 from J; bases not matched to a gene: 11. Assay: immunoSEQ multiplex PCR; the TCRdb copy retains only in-frame clones and omits some. The repertoire holds roughly 200,000 clones, with around 90% as singletons. The V gene is TRBV29-1, the J gene TRBJ1-1; 7 bases match TRBD1. Sequences were obtained from PBMCs or T cells enriched from blood (not recorded which). The TCR sequence derives from a woman aged 25 to 45 who had recovered from COVID-19. This CDR3 reads CSVGSQGQSPEAFF. For the CDR3, the DNA is TGCAGCGTTGGATCGCAGGGACAGTCTCCTGAAGCTTTCTTT.